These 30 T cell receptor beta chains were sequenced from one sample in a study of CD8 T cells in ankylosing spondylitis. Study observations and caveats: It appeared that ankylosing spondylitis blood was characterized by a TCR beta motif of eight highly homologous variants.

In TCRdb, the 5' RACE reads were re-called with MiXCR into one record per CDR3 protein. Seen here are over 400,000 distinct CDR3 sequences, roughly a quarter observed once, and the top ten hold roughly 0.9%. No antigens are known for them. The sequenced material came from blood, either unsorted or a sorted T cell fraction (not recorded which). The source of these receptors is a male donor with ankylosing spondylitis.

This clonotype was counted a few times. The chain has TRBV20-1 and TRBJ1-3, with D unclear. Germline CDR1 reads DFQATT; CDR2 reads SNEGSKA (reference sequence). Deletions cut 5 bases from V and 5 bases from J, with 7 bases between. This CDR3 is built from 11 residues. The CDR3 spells CSASTRNTIYF. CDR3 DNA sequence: TGCAGTGCTTCGACTAGAAACACCATATATTTT.

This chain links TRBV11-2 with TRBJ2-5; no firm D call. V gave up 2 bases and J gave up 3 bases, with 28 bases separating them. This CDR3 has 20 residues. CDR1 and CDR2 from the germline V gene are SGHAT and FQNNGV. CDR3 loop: CASSLQHGPSFARLEETQYF. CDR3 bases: TGTGCCAGCAGCTTACAACACGGGCCGTCCTTCGCGCGCCTAGAAGAGACCCAGTACTTC.

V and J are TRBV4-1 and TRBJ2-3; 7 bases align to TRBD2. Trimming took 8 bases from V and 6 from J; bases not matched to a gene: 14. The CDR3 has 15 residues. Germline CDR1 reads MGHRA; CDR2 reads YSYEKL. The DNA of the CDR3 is TGCGCCAGCTCGGGGGGTAGGAGAGGTTCCGATACGCAGTATTTT. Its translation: CASSGGRRGSDTQYF.

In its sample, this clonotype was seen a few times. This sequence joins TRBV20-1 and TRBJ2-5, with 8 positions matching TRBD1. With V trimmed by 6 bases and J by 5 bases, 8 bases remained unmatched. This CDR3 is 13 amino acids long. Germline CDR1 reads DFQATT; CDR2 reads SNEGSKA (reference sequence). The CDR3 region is CSAMDRVAETQYF. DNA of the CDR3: TGCAGTGCCATGGACAGGGTAGCCGAGACCCAGTACTTC.

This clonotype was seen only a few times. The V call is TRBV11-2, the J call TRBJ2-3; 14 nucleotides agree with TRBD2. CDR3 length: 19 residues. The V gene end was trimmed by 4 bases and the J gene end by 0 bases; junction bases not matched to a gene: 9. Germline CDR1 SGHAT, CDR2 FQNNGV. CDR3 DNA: TGTGCCAGCAGCTCGGGACTAGCGGGAGCCCCTATCAGCACAGATACGCAGTATTTT. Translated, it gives CASSSGLAGAPISTDTQYF.

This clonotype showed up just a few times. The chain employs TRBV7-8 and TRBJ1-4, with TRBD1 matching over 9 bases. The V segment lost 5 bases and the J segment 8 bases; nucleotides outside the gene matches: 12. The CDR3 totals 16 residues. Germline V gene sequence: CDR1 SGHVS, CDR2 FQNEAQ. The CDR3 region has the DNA TGTGCCAGCAGCCTAGGACGAGGGACAGGGCTAGAAAAACTGTTTTTT. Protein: CASSLGRGTGLEKLFF.

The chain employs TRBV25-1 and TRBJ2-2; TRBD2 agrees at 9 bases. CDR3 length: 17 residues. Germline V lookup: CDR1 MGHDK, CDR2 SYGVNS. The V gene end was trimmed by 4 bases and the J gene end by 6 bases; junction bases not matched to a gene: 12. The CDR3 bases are TGTGCCAGCAGTGGGGGTTCCGGGCGGGAGGGTTCCGGGGAGCTGTTTTTT. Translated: CASSGGSGREGSGELFF.

CDR3 bases: TGTGCCAGCAGTTTCCTTAGACACACCGGTTCCGAAAAACTGTTTTTT. Amino acids: CASSFLRHTGSEKLFF. V usage is TRBV6-5 and J usage is TRBJ1-4; D call uncertain. Between the trimmed V and J ends, which lost 4 bases and 8 bases, there was a span of 20 bases. CDR1 is MNHEY and CDR2 is SVGAGI in the germline V gene. The CDR3 is 16 amino acids.

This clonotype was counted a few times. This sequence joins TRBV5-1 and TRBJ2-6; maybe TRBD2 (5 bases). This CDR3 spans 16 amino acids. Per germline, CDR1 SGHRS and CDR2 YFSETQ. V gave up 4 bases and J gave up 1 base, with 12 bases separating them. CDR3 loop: CASSRTGSSGANVLTF. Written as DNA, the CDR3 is TGCGCCAGCAGCCGGACGGGGTCTTCTGGGGCCAACGTCCTGACTTTC.

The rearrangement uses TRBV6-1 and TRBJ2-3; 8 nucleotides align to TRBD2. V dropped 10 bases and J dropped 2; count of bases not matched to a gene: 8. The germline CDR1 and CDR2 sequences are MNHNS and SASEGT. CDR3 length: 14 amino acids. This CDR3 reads CATKAGVPTDTQYF. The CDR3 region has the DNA TGTGCCACCAAAGCGGGAGTCCCCACAGATACGCAGTATTTT.

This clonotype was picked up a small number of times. Here the CDR3 DNA reads TGTGCCAGCAGCCAAGCCGGTGCCCTTGAAGACGAGCAGTACTTC. Its translation is CASSQAGALEDEQYF. The chain employs TRBV4-2 and TRBJ2-7; D gene ambiguous. In germline, CDR1 is LGHNA, CDR2 YNFKEQ. CDR3 length equals 15 residues. Trimming removed 1 base at V and 5 bases at J, with 15 bases between.

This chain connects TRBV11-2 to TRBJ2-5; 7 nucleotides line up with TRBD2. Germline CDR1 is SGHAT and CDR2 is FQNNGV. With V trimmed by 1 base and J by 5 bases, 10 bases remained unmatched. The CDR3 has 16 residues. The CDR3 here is CASSLVAGAVWETQYF. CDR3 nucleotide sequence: TGTGCCAGCAGCTTAGTGGCGGGAGCGGTTTGGGAGACCCAGTACTTC.

The DNA of the CDR3 is TGTGCCAGCAGTGAGGTTTTGGGTCCACCCCTCCACTTT. Translated, it gives CASSEVLGPPLHF. The rearrangement links TRBV12-3 or TRBV12-4 to TRBJ1-6; D is uncertain. Trimming removed 5 bases from V and 11 bases from J, with 13 bases in between. This CDR3 is built from 13 residues.

The CDR3 sequence: CASSLDQEGTQYF. Here the CDR3 DNA reads TGTGCCAGCAGCTTGGATCAGGAGGGGACCCAGTACTTC. The gene calls are TRBV5-4 and TRBJ2-5; D is possibly TRBD2 (6 bases). CDR3 size: 13 residues. Trimming removed 0 bases at V and 7 bases at J, with 10 bases between. Germline assignment: CDR1 SGHNT and CDR2 YYREEE (reference sequence).

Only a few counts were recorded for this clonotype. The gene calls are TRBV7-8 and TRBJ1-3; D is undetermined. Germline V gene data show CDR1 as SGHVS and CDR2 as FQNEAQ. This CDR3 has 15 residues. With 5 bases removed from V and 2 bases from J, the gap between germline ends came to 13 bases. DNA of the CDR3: TGTGCCAGCAGCCTCTCGGGTCTTACTGGAAACACCATATATTTT. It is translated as CASSLSGLTGNTIYF. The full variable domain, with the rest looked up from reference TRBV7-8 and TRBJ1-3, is GAGVSQSPRYKVAKRGQDVALRCDPISGHVSLFWYQQALGQGPEFLTYFQNEAQLDKSGLPSDRFFAERPEGSVSTLKIQRTQQEDSAVYLCASSLSGLTGNTIYFGEGSWLTVV.

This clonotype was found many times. The CDR3 DNA reads as TGTGCCAGCTCACCCAGGACAGGGGGCCTTTACAATGAGCAGTTCTTC. Translated, it gives CASSPRTGGLYNEQFF. The chain combines TRBV18 with TRBJ2-1, with 11 positions matching TRBD1. The germline CDR1 and CDR2 sequences are KGHSH and LQKENI. Trimming cost V 3 bases and J 4 bases; bases outside gene matches: 5. The CDR3 extends over 16 amino acids.

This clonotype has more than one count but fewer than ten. The CDR3 protein is CASSFDSTTYEQYF. CDR3 coding DNA: TGTGCCAGCAGCTTCGACAGTACTACGTACGAGCAGTACTTC. J is TRBJ2-7 and V is TRBV11-2; D perhaps matches TRBD1 (5 bases). The CDR3 consists of 14 residues. The V gene lost 3 bases and the J gene lost 4 bases, with 13 bases spanning the gap. The germline V gene encodes CDR1 SGHAT and CDR2 FQNNGV.

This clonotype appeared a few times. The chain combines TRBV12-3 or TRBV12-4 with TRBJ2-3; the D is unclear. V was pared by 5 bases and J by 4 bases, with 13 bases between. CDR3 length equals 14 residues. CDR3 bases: TGTGCCAGCAGTCCACTCTCCAGCGCAGATACGCAGTATTTT. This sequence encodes CASSPLSSADTQYF.

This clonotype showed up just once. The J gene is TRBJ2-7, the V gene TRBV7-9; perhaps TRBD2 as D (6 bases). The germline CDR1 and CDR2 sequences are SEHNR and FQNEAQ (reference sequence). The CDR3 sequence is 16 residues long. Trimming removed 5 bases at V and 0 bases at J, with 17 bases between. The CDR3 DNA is TGTGCCAGCAGCAAAACGTTAGCGGCCTACTCCTACGAGCAGTACGTC. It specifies CASSKTLAAYSYEQYV.

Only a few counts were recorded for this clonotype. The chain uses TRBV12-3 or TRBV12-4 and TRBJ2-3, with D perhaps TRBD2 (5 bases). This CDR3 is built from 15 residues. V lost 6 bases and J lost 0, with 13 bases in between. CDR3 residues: CASSRGETSTDTQYF. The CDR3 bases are TGTGCCAGCAGCCGGGGAGAGACTAGCACAGATACGCAGTATTTT.

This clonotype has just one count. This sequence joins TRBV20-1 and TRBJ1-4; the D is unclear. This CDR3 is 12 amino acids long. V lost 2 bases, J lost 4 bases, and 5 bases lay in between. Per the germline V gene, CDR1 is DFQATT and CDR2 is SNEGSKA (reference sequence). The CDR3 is CSARQDNEKLFF. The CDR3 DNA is TGCAGTGCTAGACAGGATAATGAAAAACTGTTTTTT.

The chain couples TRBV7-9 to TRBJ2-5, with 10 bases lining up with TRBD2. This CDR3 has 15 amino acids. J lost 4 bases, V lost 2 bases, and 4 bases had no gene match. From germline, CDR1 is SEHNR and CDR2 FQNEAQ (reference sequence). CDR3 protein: CASSLPSGRGETQYF. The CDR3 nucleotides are TGTGCCAGCAGCTTACCTAGCGGGAGAGGAGAGACCCAGTACTTC.

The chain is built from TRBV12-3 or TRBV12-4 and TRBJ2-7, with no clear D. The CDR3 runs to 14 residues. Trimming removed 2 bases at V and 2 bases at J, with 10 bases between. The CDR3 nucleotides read TGTGCCAGCAGTTTAAAGGGCCTGGCCTACGAGCAGTACTTC. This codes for CASSLKGLAYEQYF.

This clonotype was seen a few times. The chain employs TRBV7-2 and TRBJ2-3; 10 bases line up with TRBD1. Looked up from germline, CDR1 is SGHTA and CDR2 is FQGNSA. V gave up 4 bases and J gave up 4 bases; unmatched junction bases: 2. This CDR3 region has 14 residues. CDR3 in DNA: TGTGCCAGCAGCTCGACAGGGGGCGCAGATACGCAGTATTTT. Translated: CASSSTGGADTQYF.

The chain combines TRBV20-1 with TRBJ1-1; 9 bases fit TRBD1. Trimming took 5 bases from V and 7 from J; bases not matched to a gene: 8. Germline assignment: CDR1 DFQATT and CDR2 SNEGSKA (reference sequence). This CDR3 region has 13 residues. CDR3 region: CSARRRGQGEAFF. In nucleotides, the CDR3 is TGCAGTGCTCGGCGTCGGGGACAGGGTGAAGCTTTCTTT.

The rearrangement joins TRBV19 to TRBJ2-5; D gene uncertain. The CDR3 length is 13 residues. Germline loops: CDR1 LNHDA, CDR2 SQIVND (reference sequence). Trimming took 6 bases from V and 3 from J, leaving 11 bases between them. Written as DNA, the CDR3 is TGTGCCAGTAGCGGCTCCTTCAAAGAGACCCAGTACTTC. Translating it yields CASSGSFKETQYF.

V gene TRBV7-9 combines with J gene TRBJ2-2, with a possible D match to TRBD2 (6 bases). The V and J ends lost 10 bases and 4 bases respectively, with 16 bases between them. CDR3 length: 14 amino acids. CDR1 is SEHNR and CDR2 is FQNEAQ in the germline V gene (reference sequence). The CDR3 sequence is CATQTGATTGELFF. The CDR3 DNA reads TGTGCCACACAAACGGGAGCGACCACCGGGGAGCTGTTTTTT.

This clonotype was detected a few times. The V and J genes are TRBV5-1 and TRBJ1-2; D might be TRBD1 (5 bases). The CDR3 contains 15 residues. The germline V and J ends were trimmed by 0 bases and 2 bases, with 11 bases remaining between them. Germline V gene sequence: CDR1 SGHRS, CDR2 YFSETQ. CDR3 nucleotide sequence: TGCGCCAGCAGCTTGGCCGAGGGACCCAACTATGGCTACACCTTC. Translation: CASSLAEGPNYGYTF.

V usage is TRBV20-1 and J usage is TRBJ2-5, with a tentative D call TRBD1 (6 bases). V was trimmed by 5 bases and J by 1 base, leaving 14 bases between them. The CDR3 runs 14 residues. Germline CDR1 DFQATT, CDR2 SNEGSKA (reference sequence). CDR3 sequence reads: CSAHLGQTQETQYF. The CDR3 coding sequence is TGCAGTGCTCATTTAGGACAGACCCAAGAGACCCAGTACTTC.

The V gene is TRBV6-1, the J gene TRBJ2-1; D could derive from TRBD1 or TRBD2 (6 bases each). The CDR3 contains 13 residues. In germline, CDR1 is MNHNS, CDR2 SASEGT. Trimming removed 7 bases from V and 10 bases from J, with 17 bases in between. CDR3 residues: CASTDGGLGEQFF. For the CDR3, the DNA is TGTGCCAGCACCGACGGGGGCTTAGGGGAGCAGTTCTTC.